One and the same sample provided the 27 T cell receptor beta chains below, sequenced in a study of CXCR3-negative and CXCR3-positive naive CD8 T cells. TRB cDNA libraries were made by UMI-labeled 5' RACE. TCRdb processed the 5' RACE reads again and assigns one entry to each CDR3 protein, with no DNA. The sample's table shows 80,000 to 100,000 distinct CDR3 sequences. Points from the study as a whole: Compared with CXCR3-negative naive cells, CXCR3-positive naive cells showed more hydrophobic TRB CDR3s.

These receptors are not linked to any known antigen. The sample taken for sequencing was naive CXCR3+ CD8+ T cells from blood. Subset meaning: CD45RO-CCR7+CD27+CD95- naive CD8+ T cells expressing CXCR3 (TNR3+). These receptors were obtained from a human donor in good health. Some clones in this sample may be carry-over from other donors' samples.

The rearrangement uses TRBV7-2 and TRBJ2-1; TCRdb outputs TRBD2, but without DNA this stays unchecked. CDR1 and CDR2 (germline): SGHTA, FQGNSA. There are 17 residues in the CDR3. CDR3 loop: CASSVLLGTRSYNEQFF.

The rearrangement links TRBV9 to TRBJ2-1; TCRdb's D call of TRBD1 is untestable without DNA. There are 15 residues in the CDR3. Germline V gene data show CDR1 as SGDLS and CDR2 as YYNGEE. CDR3 sequence: CASSASGGAINEQFF.

This chain uses TRBV28 with TRBJ2-3; TCRdb outputs TRBD1, but without DNA this stays unchecked. CDR3 size: 15 residues. Per germline, CDR1 MDHEN and CDR2 SYDVKM. The CDR3 sequence is CASSPGQAITDTQYF.

The V call is TRBV15, the J call TRBJ1-1; without DNA, the TCRdb call of TRBD1 cannot be checked. The CDR3 covers 18 residues. Germline-derived CDR1 and CDR2 are LNHNV and YYDKDF (reference sequence). This CDR3 is CATRRIPGQGARDTEAFF.

CDR3 protein: CASTSVSYEQYF. V and J are TRBV28 and TRBJ2-7. The CDR3 consists of 12 residues. Germline V gives CDR1 MDHEN, CDR2 SYDVKM.

The rearrangement links TRBV19 to TRBJ2-7; TCRdb proposes TRBD1, but this gene call is untestable without DNA. CDR1 and CDR2 from the germline V gene are LNHDA and SQIVND (reference sequence). CDR3 length: 16 amino acids. This chain's CDR3 is CASSVKAGAVSYEQYF. The full variable domain, with the rest looked up from reference TRBV19 and TRBJ2-7, is DGGITQSPKYLFRKEGQNVTLSCEQNLNHDAMYWYRQDPGQGLRLIYYSQIVNDFQKGDIAEGYSVSREKKESFPLTVTSAQKNPTAFYLCASSVKAGAVSYEQYFGPGTRLTVT.

The chain joins TRBV6-5 to TRBJ2-7. Germline V gives CDR1 MNHEY, CDR2 SVGAGI. The CDR3 extends over 14 amino acids. CDR3 region: CASRKDRSSYEQYF.

V and J are TRBV7-9 and TRBJ2-5; as DNA is missing, the TRBD1 call by TCRdb cannot be tested. Per the germline V gene, CDR1 is SEHNR and CDR2 is FQNEAQ (reference sequence). The CDR3 covers 13 residues. CDR3 in amino acids: CASSTGGRETQYF.

The rearrangement joins TRBV19 to TRBJ1-6. The CDR3 contains 16 residues. Germline CDR1 is LNHDA and CDR2 is SQIVND (reference sequence). CDR3 residues: CASSIAETTANSPLLF.

This sequence joins TRBV6-5 and TRBJ2-7; the TCRdb D gene call, TRBD1, has no DNA to confirm it. The CDR3 spans 15 residues. Looked up from germline, CDR1 is MNHEY and CDR2 is SVGAGI. The CDR3 is CASSYEAGGSYEQYF.

The genes are TRBV4-1 and TRBJ2-1; TCRdb's D gene call, TRBD2, goes unchecked for lack of DNA. In germline, CDR1 is MGHRA, CDR2 YSYEKL. The CDR3 is 15 amino acids. The CDR3: CASSQERLAHNEQFF.

V gene TRBV7-6 combines with J gene TRBJ2-7; TCRdb calls TRBD1, which cannot be checked without DNA. In germline, CDR1 is SGHVS, CDR2 FNYEAQ. The CDR3 is 15 residues long. This CDR3 reads CASSSMTGRLGEQYF.

This sequence joins TRBV9 and TRBJ1-2; TCRdb calls TRBD1, which cannot be checked without DNA. This CDR3 is built from 13 residues. Germline CDR1 reads SGDLS; CDR2 reads YYNGEE. The CDR3 sequence: CASGGEGHEGYTF.

The rearrangement links TRBV29-1 to TRBJ2-1. Germline V gene data show CDR1 as SQVTM and CDR2 as ANQGSEA. The CDR3 is 15 amino acids. CDR3 amino acids: CSVEERTYSSNEQFF.

This sequence joins TRBV19 and TRBJ2-7; TCRdb's D gene call, TRBD1, goes unchecked for lack of DNA. This CDR3 comprises 14 residues. Germline V gene sequence: CDR1 LNHDA, CDR2 SQIVND (reference sequence). CDR3 loop: CASSWGDRSYEQYF.

The chain recombines TRBV29-1 with TRBJ2-7; TCRdb reports TRBD1, a call that lacks DNA to check it against. The CDR3 length is 13 residues. The germline gives CDR1 SQVTM, CDR2 ANQGSEA. The CDR3 reads CSVRQGGGYEQYF.

J is TRBJ2-1 and V is TRBV28; with no DNA, the TCRdb D assignment of TRBD1 cannot be verified. The germline V gene encodes CDR1 MDHEN and CDR2 SYDVKM. CDR3 length equals 14 residues. The CDR3 is CASTPDRGGNEQFF.

The V gene is TRBV13, the J gene TRBJ1-2; no DNA is available, so the TRBD1 call from TCRdb remains unchecked. Germline CDR1 is PRHDT and CDR2 is FYEKMQ (reference sequence). The CDR3 contains 16 residues. The CDR3 loop reads CASSLGPGQIHYGYTF.

This chain links TRBV7-9 with TRBJ2-7. CDR3 length: 14 residues. In germline, CDR1 is SEHNR, CDR2 FQNEAQ (reference sequence). CDR3 region: CASSLGALTYEQYF. The variable domain in full, with the rest retrieved from reference TRBV7-9 and TRBJ2-7, is DTGVSQNPRHKITKRGQNVTFRCDPISEHNRLYWYRQTLGQGPEFLTYFQNEAQLEKSRLLSDRFSAERPKGSFSTLEIQRTEQGDSAMYLCASSLGALTYEQYFGPGTRLTVT.

The chain joins TRBV6-2 or TRBV6-3 to TRBJ2-7; TCRdb's D gene call, TRBD1, goes unchecked for lack of DNA. Germline assignment: CDR1 MNHEY and CDR2 SVGEGT. The CDR3 covers 13 residues. CDR3 in amino acids: CASRGPRTDEQYF.

The rearrangement uses TRBV11-1 and TRBJ2-7; TCRdb returns TRBD2, unconfirmable since there is no DNA. There are 14 residues in the CDR3. Germline V CDR1 and CDR2: SGHAT, FQDESV (reference sequence). The CDR3 loop reads CASSLGRLAGEQYF. The full variable domain, rest sourced from reference TRBV11-1 and TRBJ2-7, is EAEVAQSPRYKITEKSQAVAFWCDPISGHATLYWYRQILGQGPELLVQFQDESVVDDSQLPKDRFSAERLKGVDSTLKIQPAELGDSAMYLCASSLGRLAGEQYFGPGTRLTVT.

The J gene is TRBJ2-2, the V gene TRBV7-2; TCRdb selects TRBD1, and the lack of DNA leaves this call unchecked. Per the germline V gene, CDR1 is SGHTA and CDR2 is FQGNSA. CDR3 length equals 12 residues. CDR3: CASNLGGGELFF.

This chain joins TRBV7-9 and TRBJ2-7. The germline CDR1 and CDR2 sequences are SEHNR and FQNEAQ (reference sequence). The CDR3 is made up of 11 amino acids. CDR3 sequence reads: CASSLNDEQYF.

This sequence joins TRBV12-3 or TRBV12-4 and TRBJ2-1; the TCRdb D gene call, TRBD2, has no DNA to confirm it. The CDR3 length is 12 residues. The CDR3 loop is CASSSAGLEQFF.

The V call is TRBV28, the J call TRBJ2-1; TCRdb's assignment of TRBD1 cannot be checked, as there is no DNA. Germline V gene lookup returns CDR1 MDHEN and CDR2 SYDVKM. The CDR3 contains 13 residues. This CDR3 is CASTLGYAGEQFF.

The chain links TRBV20-1 to TRBJ1-4; TCRdb picks TRBD1, but there is no DNA to check that call. The germline V gene has CDR1 DFQATT and CDR2 SNEGSKA (reference sequence). The CDR3 has 13 amino acids. The chain's CDR3 is CSAIDREWEKLFF.

The rearrangement joins TRBV7-9 to TRBJ2-5; TCRdb reports TRBD1, a call that lacks DNA to check it against. This CDR3 comprises 14 residues. Per the germline V gene, CDR1 is SEHNR and CDR2 is FQNEAQ (reference sequence). CDR3 sequence reads: CASSLGDREETQCF.